These T cell receptor beta chains were read from a single sample in a study of shared clonotypes between healthy human individuals. Using immunoSEQ multiplex PCR, the repertoire was profiled, and TCRdb retains in-frame clones only, with some absent. The sample has roughly 500,000 clones; approximately 84% are singletons. Sequencing was carried out using PBMCs. The receptors come from a woman in her forties in good health. Some clones in this sample may be carry-over from other donors' samples. Both conserved end residues are part of each CDR3. Each record gives: CDR3 length, V gene, CDR3 protein.

CDR3 length: 16; V gene: TRBV7-2; CDR3 protein: CASSPSTSGSSDTQYF
CDR3 length: 16; V gene: TRBV4-2; CDR3 protein: CASSQDPGLATGEQYF
CDR3 length: 15; V gene: TRBV7-3; CDR3 protein: CASSLEGQGNYGYTF
CDR3 length: 14; V gene: TRBV7-8; CDR3 protein: CASSLWGNNQPQHF
CDR3 length: 13; V gene: TRBV19; CDR3 protein: CASSITGNTEAFF
CDR3 length: 13; V gene: TRBV7-9; CDR3 protein: CASSLAEYNEQFF
CDR3 length: 12; V gene: TRBV5-1; CDR3 protein: CASSLGLNEQFF
CDR3 length: 15; V gene: TRBV6-5; CDR3 protein: CASKVGAGPGYGYTF
CDR3 length: 14; V gene: TRBV7-2; CDR3 protein: CASSSEAGPYEQYF
CDR3 length: 17; V gene: TRBV1; CDR3 protein: CTSSQDFRIGPNYGYTF
CDR3 length: 13; V gene: TRBV6-1; CDR3 protein: CASLYSGANVLTF
CDR3 length: 12; V gene: TRBV27; CDR3 protein: CASSSQWGPQHF
CDR3 length: 15; V gene: TRBV4-2; CDR3 protein: CASSQGTGANEKLFF
CDR3 length: 14; V gene: TRBV7-6; CDR3 protein: CASSLGQGGYGYTF
CDR3 length: 13; V gene: TRBV7-9; CDR3 protein: CASNPGTDYEQYF
CDR3 length: 14; V gene: TRBV28; CDR3 protein: CASKLAAGSYEQYF
CDR3 length: 13; V gene: TRBV30; CDR3 protein: CAWKQTTNEKLFF
CDR3 length: 16; V gene: TRBV30; CDR3 protein: CAWSVSGRNPTDTQYF
CDR3 length: 15; V gene: TRBV11-2; CDR3 protein: CASSLVGPSSGELFF
CDR3 length: 14; V gene: TRBV2; CDR3 protein: CASGVDGGGNTIYF
CDR3 length: 15; V gene: TRBV9; CDR3 protein: CASSVAGVTYNEQFF
CDR3 length: 14; V gene: TRBV7-2; CDR3 protein: CASSLGGVGQPQHF
CDR3 length: 14; V gene: TRBV29-1; CDR3 protein: CSVVRTSGYNEQFF
CDR3 length: 15; V gene: TRBV2; CDR3 protein: CASSTQGISYNEQFF
CDR3 length: 16; V gene: TRBV28; CDR3 protein: CASSSHRKAGGFEQYF
CDR3 length: 12; V gene: TRBV28; CDR3 protein: CASSFSPYEQYF
CDR3 length: 16; V gene: TRBV14; CDR3 protein: CASSQNLAASTDTQYF
CDR3 length: 13; V gene: TRBV6-1; CDR3 protein: CASSEQGTHEQYF
CDR3 length: 15; V gene: TRBV9; CDR3 protein: CASSPWTPGPGELFF
CDR3 length: 14; V gene: TRBV5-1; CDR3 protein: CASSLGVGGQPQHF
CDR3 length: 13; V gene: TRBV5-1; CDR3 protein: CASSNGTGTEAFF
CDR3 length: 12; V gene: TRBV6-1; CDR3 protein: CASSKTVSEQYF
CDR3 length: 17; V gene: TRBV27; CDR3 protein: CASTSGRGQGTKKTQYF
CDR3 length: 15; V gene: TRBV7-3; CDR3 protein: CASSLSPGAGYEQFF
CDR3 length: 15; V gene: TRBV21-1; CDR3 protein: CASIRTSGGTDTQYF
CDR3 length: 13; V gene: TRBV7-3; CDR3 protein: CASKRTGATEAFF
CDR3 length: 15; V gene: TRBV4-2; CDR3 protein: CASSRDRGLNNEQFF